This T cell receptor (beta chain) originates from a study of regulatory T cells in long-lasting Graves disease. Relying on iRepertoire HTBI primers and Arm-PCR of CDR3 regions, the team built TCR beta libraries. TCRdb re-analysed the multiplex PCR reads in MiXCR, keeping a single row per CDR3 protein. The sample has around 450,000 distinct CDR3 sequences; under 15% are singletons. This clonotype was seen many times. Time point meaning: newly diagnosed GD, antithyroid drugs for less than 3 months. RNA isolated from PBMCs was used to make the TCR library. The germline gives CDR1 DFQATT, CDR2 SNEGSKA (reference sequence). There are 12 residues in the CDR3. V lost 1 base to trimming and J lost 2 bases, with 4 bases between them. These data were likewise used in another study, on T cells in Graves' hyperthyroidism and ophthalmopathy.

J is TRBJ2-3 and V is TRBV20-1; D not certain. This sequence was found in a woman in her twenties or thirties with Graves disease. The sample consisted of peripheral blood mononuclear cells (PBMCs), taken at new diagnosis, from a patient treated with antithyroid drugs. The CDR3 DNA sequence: TGCAGTGCTAGAGGAAACACAGATACGCAGTATTTT. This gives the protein CSARGNTDTQYF.